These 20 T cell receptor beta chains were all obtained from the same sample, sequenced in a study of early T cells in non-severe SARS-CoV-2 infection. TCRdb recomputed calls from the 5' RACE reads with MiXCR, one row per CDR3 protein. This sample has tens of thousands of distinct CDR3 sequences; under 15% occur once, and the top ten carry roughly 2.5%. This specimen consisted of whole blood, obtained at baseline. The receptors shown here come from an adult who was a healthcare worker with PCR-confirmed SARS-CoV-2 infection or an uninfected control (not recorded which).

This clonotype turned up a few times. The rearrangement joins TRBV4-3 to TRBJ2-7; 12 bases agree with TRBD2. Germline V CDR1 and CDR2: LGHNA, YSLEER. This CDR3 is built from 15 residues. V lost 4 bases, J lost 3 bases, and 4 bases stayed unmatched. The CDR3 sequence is CASSPTLAGGYEQYF. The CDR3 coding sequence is TGCGCCAGCAGCCCTACACTAGCGGGGGGCTACGAGCAGTACTTC.

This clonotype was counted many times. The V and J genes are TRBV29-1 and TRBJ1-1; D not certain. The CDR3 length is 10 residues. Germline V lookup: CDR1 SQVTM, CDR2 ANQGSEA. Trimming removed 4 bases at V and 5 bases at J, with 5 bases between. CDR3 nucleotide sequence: TGCAGCGTTGTTGTTACTGAAGCTTTCTTT. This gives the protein CSVVVTEAFF.

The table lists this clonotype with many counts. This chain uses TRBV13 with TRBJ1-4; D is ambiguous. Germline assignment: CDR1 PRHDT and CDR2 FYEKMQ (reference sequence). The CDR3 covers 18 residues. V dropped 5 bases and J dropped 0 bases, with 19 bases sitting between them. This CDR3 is CASSPRLTGIATNEKLFF. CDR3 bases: TGTGCCAGCAGCCCGCGGTTGACGGGAATTGCAACTAATGAAAAACTGTTTTTT.

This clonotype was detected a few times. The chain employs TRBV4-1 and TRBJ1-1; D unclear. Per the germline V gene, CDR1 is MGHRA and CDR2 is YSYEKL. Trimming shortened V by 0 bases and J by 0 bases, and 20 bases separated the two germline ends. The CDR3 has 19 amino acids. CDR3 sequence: CASSQDPKLRFRMNTEAFF. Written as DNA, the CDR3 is TGCGCCAGCAGCCAAGATCCAAAGTTGAGGTTTCGAATGAACACTGAAGCTTTCTTT.

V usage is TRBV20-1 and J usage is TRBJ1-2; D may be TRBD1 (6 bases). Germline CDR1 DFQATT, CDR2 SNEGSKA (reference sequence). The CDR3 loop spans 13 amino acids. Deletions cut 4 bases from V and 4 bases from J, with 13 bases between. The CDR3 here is CSATVGGGYGYTF. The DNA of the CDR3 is TGCAGTGCTACCGTCGGGGGCGGCTATGGCTACACCTTC.

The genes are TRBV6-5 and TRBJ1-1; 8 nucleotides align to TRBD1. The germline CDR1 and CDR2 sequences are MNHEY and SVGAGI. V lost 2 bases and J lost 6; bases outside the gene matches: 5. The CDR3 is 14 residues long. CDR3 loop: CASSYDRGGAEAFF. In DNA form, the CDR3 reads TGTGCCAGCAGTTACGACAGGGGAGGGGCTGAAGCTTTCTTT.

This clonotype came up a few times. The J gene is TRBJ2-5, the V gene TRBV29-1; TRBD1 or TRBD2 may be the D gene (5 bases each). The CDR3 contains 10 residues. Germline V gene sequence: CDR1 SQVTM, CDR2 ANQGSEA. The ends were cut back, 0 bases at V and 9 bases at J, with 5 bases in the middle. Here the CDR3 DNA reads TGCAGCGTTGAAGAGGGGGCCCAGTACTTC. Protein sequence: CSVEEGAQYF. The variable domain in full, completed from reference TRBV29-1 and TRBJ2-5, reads SAVISQKPSRDICQRGTSLTIQCQVDSQVTMMFWYRQQPGQSLTLIATANQGSEATYESGFVIDKFPISRPNLTFSTLTVSNMSPEDSSIYLCSVEEGAQYFGPGTRLLVL.

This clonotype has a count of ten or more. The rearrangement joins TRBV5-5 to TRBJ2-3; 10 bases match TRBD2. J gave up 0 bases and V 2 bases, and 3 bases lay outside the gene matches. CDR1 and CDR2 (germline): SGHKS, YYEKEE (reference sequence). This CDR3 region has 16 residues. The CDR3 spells CASSFLAGVSTDTQYF. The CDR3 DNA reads TGTGCCAGCAGCTTCCTAGCGGGGGTGAGCACAGATACGCAGTATTTT.

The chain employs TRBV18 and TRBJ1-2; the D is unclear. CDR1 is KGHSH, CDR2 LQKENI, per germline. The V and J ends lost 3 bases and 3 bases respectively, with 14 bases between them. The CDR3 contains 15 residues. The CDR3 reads CASSPDARRDYGYTF. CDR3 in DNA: TGTGCCAGCTCACCGGATGCACGGAGGGACTATGGCTACACCTTC.

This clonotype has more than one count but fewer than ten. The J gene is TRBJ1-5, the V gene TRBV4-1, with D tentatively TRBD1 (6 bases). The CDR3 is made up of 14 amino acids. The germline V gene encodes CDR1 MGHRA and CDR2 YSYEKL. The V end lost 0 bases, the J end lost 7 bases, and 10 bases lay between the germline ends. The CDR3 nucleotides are TGCGCCAGCAGCCAAGAGGGGGCCGGACAGCCCCAGCATTTT. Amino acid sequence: CASSQEGAGQPQHF.

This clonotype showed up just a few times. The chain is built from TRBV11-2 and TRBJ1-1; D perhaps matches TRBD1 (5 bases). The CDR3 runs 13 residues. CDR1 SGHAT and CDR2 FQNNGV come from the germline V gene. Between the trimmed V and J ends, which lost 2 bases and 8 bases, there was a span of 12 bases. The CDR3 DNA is TGTGCCAGCAGCTTAACGGGGACCCACGAAGCTTTCTTT. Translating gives CASSLTGTHEAFF.

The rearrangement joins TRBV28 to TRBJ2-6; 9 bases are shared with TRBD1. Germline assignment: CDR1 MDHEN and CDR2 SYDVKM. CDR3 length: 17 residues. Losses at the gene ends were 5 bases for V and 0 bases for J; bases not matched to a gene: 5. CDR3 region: CASSPRDRASGANVLTF. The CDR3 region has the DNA TGTGCCAGCAGTCCTAGGGACAGGGCCTCTGGGGCCAACGTCCTGACTTTC. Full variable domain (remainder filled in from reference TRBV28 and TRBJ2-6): DVKVTQSSRYLVKRTGEKVFLECVQDMDHENMFWYRQDPGLGLRLIYFSYDVKMKEKGDIPEGYSVSREKKERFSLILESASTNQTSMYLCASSPRDRASGANVLTFGAGSRLTVL.

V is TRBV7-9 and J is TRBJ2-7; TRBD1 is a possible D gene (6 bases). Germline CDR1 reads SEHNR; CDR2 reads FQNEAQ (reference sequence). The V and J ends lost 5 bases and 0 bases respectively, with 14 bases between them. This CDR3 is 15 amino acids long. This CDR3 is CASSLLRGSSYEQYF. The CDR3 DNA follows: TGTGCCAGCAGCCTCTTAAGGGGGAGCTCCTACGAGCAGTACTTC. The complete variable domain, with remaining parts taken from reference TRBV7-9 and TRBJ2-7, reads DTGVSQNPRHKITKRGQNVTFRCDPISEHNRLYWYRQTLGQGPEFLTYFQNEAQLEKSRLLSDRFSAERPKGSFSTLEIQRTEQGDSAMYLCASSLLRGSSYEQYFGPGTRLTVT.

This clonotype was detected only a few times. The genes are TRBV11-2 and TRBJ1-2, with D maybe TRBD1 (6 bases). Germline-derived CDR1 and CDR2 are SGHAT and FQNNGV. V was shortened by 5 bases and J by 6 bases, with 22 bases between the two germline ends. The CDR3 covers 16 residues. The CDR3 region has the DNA TGTGCCAGCAGCATTAGAAGGACAGCCTGGGGGAATGGCTACACCTTC. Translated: CASSIRRTAWGNGYTF.

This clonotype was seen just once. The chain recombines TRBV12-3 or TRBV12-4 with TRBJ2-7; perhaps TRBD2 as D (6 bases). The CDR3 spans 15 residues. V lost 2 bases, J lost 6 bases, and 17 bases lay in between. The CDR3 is CASSLPRGVRSEQYF. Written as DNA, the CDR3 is TGTGCCAGCAGTTTACCCCGCGGGGTAAGGAGCGAGCAGTACTTC.

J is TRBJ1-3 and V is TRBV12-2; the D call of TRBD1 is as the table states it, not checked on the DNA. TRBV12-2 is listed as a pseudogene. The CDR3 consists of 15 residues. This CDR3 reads CALNAGDPGWYTIYF. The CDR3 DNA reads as TGTGCTTTAAACGCGGGGGACCCAGGATGGTACACCATATATTTT.

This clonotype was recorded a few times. Written as DNA, the CDR3 is TGTGCCAGCAGTCCGAGGGGGACACTTTTTAGCAATCAGCCCCAGCATTTT. This gives the protein CASSPRGTLFSNQPQHF. This chain uses TRBV6-1 with TRBJ1-5; perhaps TRBD1 as D (6 bases). The V gene's germline CDR1 is MNHNS and CDR2 SASEGT. The CDR3 spans 17 residues. Trimming took off 5 bases at V and 0 bases at J, with 17 bases between the two ends.

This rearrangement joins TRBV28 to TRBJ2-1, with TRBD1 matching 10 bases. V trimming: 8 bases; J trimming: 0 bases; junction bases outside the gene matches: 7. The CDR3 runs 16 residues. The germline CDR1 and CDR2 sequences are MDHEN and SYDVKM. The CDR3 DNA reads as TGTGCCAGCCTGGGACAGGGGCCGAGCTCCTACAATGAGCAGTTCTTC. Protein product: CASLGQGPSSYNEQFF.

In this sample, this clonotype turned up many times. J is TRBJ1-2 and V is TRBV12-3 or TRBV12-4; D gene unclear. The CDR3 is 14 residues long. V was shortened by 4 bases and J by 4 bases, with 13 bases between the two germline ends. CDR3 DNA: TGTGCCAGCAGTTCCCCCTCGCAGGCCTATGGCTACACCTTC. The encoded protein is CASSSPSQAYGYTF.

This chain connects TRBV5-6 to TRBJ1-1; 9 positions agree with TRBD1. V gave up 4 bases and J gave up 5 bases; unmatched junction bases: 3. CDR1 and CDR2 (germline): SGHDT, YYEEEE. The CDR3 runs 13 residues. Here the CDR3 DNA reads TGTGCCAGCAGCCGCGACAGGGGGACTGAAGCTTTCTTT. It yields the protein CASSRDRGTEAFF.